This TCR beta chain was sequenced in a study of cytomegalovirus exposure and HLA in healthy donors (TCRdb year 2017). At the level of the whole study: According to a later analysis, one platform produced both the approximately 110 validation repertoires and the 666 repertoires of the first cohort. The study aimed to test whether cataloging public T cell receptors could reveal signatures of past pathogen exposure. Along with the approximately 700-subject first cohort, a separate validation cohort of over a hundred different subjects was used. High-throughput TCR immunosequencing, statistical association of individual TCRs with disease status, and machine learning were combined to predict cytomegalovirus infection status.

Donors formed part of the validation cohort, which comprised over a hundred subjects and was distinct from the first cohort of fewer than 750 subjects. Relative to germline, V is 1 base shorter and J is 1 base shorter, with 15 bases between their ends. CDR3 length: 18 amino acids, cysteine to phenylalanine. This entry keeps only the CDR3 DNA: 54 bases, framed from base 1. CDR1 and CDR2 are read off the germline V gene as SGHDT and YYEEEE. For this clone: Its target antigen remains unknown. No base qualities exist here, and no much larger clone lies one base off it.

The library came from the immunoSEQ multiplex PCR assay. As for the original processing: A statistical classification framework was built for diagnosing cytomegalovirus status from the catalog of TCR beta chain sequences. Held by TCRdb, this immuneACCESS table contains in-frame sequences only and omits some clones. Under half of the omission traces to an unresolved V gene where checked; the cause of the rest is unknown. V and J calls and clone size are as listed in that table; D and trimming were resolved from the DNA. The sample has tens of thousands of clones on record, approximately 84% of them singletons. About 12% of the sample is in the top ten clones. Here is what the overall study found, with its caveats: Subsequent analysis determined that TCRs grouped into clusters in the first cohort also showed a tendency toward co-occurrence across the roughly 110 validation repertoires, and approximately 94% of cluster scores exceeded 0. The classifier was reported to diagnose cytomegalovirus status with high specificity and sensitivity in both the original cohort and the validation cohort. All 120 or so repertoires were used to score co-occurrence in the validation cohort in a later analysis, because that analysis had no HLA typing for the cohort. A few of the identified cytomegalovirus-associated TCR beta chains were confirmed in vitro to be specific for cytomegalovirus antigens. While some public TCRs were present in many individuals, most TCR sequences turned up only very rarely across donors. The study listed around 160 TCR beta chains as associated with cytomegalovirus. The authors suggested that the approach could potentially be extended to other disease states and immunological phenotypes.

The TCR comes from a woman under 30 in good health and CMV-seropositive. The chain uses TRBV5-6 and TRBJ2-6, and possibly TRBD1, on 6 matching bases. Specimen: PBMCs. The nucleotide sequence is TGTGCCAGCAGCTTGATACAGGGTTGGCGATCTGGGGCCAACGTCCTGACTTTC. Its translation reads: CASSLIQGWRSGANVLTF.